These 8 T cell receptor beta chains were all obtained from the same sample, sequenced in a study of breast tumors, draining lymph nodes, adjacent tissues. Breast cancer patients provided tissue from their axillary draining lymph nodes. From the multiplex PCR reads, TCRdb called clonotypes with MiXCR, one entry per CDR3 protein. This sample yields about 200,000 distinct CDR3 sequences, of which approximately 31% are seen a single time; about 4.5% belongs to the top ten. Sequences were obtained from axillary lymph node tissue. Source of these receptors: a female donor with breast cancer. Some clones in this sample may be carry-over from other donors' samples.

This clonotype was detected ten times or more. The chain joins TRBV5-1 to TRBJ1-2; 11 bases map to TRBD1. V trimming: 4 bases; J trimming: 8 bases; junction bases outside the gene matches: 10. The CDR3 contains 15 residues. Germline V gene sequence: CDR1 SGHRS, CDR2 YFSETQ. CDR3: CASSLRTGGSEGYTF. The CDR3 region has the DNA TGCGCCAGCAGCCTTCGGACAGGGGGCTCGGAGGGCTACACCTTC.

The gene calls are TRBV24-1 and TRBJ2-1, with D perhaps given as TRBD1 or TRBD2 (5 bases each). V was cut by 2 bases and J by 2 bases, with 15 bases left in between. Germline CDR1 and CDR2: KGHDR and SFDVKD. CDR3 length equals 17 residues. The CDR3 DNA sequence: TGTGCCACCAGTGATTCTTTCGGCAGGGAGACCTACAATGAGCAGTTCTTC. It yields the protein CATSDSFGRETYNEQFF.

Many counts were recorded for this clonotype. The chain is built from TRBV7-3 and TRBJ2-7; 13 bases map to TRBD2. The J segment lost 6 bases and the V segment lost 4 bases, leaving 18 bases of the junction unmatched. The length of the CDR3 is 19 residues. CDR1 is SGHTA, CDR2 FQGTGA, per germline. In DNA form, the CDR3 reads TGTGCCAGCAGCTCTAAACCCCGAACTACTAGCGGGAGGGCCGTCGAGCAGTACTTC. Protein sequence: CASSSKPRTTSGRAVEQYF.

At least ten counts were recorded for this clonotype. The V call is TRBV3-1, the J call TRBJ1-4; no firm D call. The CDR3 is 14 amino acids. Germline loops: CDR1 LGHDT, CDR2 YNNKEL (reference sequence). Deletions cut 3 bases from V and 8 bases from J, with 13 bases between. In DNA, the CDR3 is TGTGCCAGCAGCCAGGGTGGGTCAGGCGAAAAACTGTTTTTT. It translates to CASSQGGSGEKLFF.

This clonotype was recorded at least ten times. This chain joins TRBV6-2 or TRBV6-3 and TRBJ2-7; D unresolved. V lost 0 bases, J lost 0 bases, and 12 bases lay in between. The CDR3 totals 16 residues. The germline V gene encodes CDR1 MNHEY and CDR2 SVGEGT. The CDR3 nucleotides read TGTGCCAGCAGTTACTCCGACCTTCGCGTCTCCTACGAGCAGTACTTC. The encoded protein is CASSYSDLRVSYEQYF.

The chain carries TRBV5-4 and TRBJ1-1; the D gene is possibly TRBD1 (5 bases). The CDR3 has 15 residues. Deletions cut 3 bases from V and 0 bases from J, with 12 bases between. Germline lookup yields CDR1 SGHNT and CDR2 YYREEE (reference sequence). CDR3 loop: CASSSQGDMNTEAFF. The DNA of the CDR3 is TGTGCCAGCAGCTCTCAGGGCGACATGAACACTGAAGCTTTCTTT.

The chain carries TRBV20-1 and TRBJ2-7, with TRBD2 matching 7 bases. V was clipped by 5 bases and J by 4 bases; unmatched bases: 5. The germline CDR1 and CDR2 sequences are DFQATT and SNEGSKA (reference sequence). This CDR3 is 12 amino acids long. CDR3 DNA sequence: TGCAGTGCTCCCCTAGCGGAGTACGAGCAGTACTTC. Translating gives CSAPLAEYEQYF.

In its sample, this clonotype was seen many times. J is TRBJ1-4 and V is TRBV3-1; D remains ambiguous. The germline V gene has CDR1 LGHDT and CDR2 YNNKEL (reference sequence). CDR3 size: 12 residues. V was pared by 4 bases and J by 4 bases, with 4 bases between. Written as DNA, the CDR3 is TGTGCCAGCAGCCGCCGTAATGAAAAACTGTTTTTT. It translates to CASSRRNEKLFF.